The present entry profiles one T cell receptor beta chain with its context. Antigen unknown. The source of the sample is a study of cytomegalovirus exposure and HLA in healthy donors. Broader study findings: V- and J-gene trimming of TCR beta was linked (in a later analysis) to a missense DCLRE1C variant. Donors were assumed by presence/absence analyses to have roughly uniform sequencing depth.

Though nominally healthy at sampling, donors likely had unrecorded immune exposures. PCR primers comprised 60 Vbeta and 13 Jbeta primers. Repertoires were generated with immunoSEQ multiplex PCR, while TCRdb's copy carries only in-frame clones and drops some. In total, the table holds some 46,000 clones. The TCR was taken from a male donor in good health and CMV-seronegative. Sequencing was performed on PBMCs.

CDR3 sequence reads: CAWFVGLGTDTQYF. The CDR3 DNA reads as TGTGCCTGGTTTGTGGGACTAGGGACAGATACGCAGTATTTT. The V gene is TRBV30, the J gene TRBJ2-3; 8 positions agree with TRBD2. The J segment lost 3 bases and the V segment lost 5 bases, leaving 7 bases of the junction unmatched. Germline lookup yields CDR1 GTSNPN and CDR2 SVGIG (reference sequence). This CDR3 has 14 residues.